This is a list of T cell receptor beta chains from one sample in a study of blood T cell repertoires in COVID-19. Profiling relied on immunoSEQ multiplex PCR, and the TCRdb table lists in-frame clones only, not all of them. The sample lists more than 85,000 clones; roughly 88% were seen once. The sample consisted of peripheral blood. These receptor sequences come from a man in his forties or fifties with COVID-19, enrolled during active disease. The CDR3 runs from the conserved cysteine through the conserved F or W. D genes are given only for firm matches.

>TRBV6-5|TRBD1|TRBJ1-3
CASNTGQGGNTIYF
>TRBV9|TRBD2|TRBJ2-2
CASRGANTGELFF
>TRBV30|TRBD1|TRBJ1-2
CAWKRGQGLVDGYTF
>TRBV18|-|TRBJ2-5
CASSPQGRGETQYF
>TRBV7-9|-|TRBJ1-1
CASSLDRVDWTEAFF
>TRBV7-2|TRBD2|TRBJ2-7
CASSRGLAGRTYEQYF
>TRBV28|TRBD1|TRBJ1-5
CASSWDREWGNQPQHF
>TRBV4-1|-|TRBJ1-1
CASSQGTGLNTEAFF
>TRBV30|-|TRBJ1-6
CAWSVGAAYNSPLHF
>TRBV24-1|-|TRBJ1-2
CATSGGGPLGYTF
>TRBV18|TRBD1|TRBJ2-2
CASSPRMTGHLNTGELFF
>TRBV3-1/TRBV3-2|-|TRBJ2-7
CASSQDTGLPYEQYF
>TRBV14|-|TRBJ2-2
CASSPGLTGELFF
>TRBV11-2|TRBD1|TRBJ1-2
CASSFSGGSYGYTF
>TRBV18|TRBD1|TRBJ1-5
CASSLGQAGQPQHF
>TRBV2|-|TRBJ1-2
CASSGTTGRYGYTF
>TRBV11-1|-|TRBJ1-1
CASSLGGPTEAFF
>TRBV16|TRBD1|TRBJ2-1
CASSFGQGAYNEQFF
>TRBV24-1|-|TRBJ1-5
CATSDPDQPQHF
>TRBV6-1|TRBD2|TRBJ2-3
CASSEGTSGGDTQYF
>TRBV6-1|-|TRBJ2-1
CASSGWGRENSYNEQFF
>TRBV19|TRBD1|TRBJ2-7
CASSRGQGPSYEQYF
>TRBV30|-|TRBJ1-3
CAWSKTRVASSGNTIYF
>TRBV23-1|-|TRBJ2-7
CASSQKAGGTYEQYF
>TRBV7-2|-|TRBJ1-5
CASSLVQLGQPQHF
>TRBV5-1|TRBD1|TRBJ1-2
CASSLRTGSNYGYTF
>TRBV5-4|TRBD1|TRBJ1-2
CASSVDRLINYGYTF
>TRBV27|TRBD1|TRBJ2-3
CASSIRTGNLEDTQYF
>TRBV9|-|TRBJ2-6
CASSGSRGSGANVLTF
>TRBV5-5|-|TRBJ1-5
CASSPLSGANSNQPQHF
>TRBV2|TRBD1|TRBJ2-2
CASDKGAIGELFF
>TRBV2|TRBD1|TRBJ2-5
CASSGTGGRQETQYF
>TRBV13|TRBD1|TRBJ2-7
CASSLLTGTGNYEQYF
>TRBV10-3|-|TRBJ2-7
CAISPPQAYGEQYF
>TRBV15|TRBD1|TRBJ1-5
CATSTRTGAERNQPQHF
>TRBV19|-|TRBJ1-1
CASSIARPAAEAFF
>TRBV24-1|TRBD1|TRBJ1-2
CAIWDRDHYGYTF
>TRBV5-4|TRBD2|TRBJ2-7
CASSLGASGGAGDYEQYF
>TRBV28|TRBD1|TRBJ2-7
CASSPRDRDEQYF
>TRBV6-5|-|TRBJ1-6
CASGVGLKNSPLHF
>TRBV7-2|-|TRBJ2-7
CASSLRGGHAEQYF
>TRBV11-2|-|TRBJ2-3
CASSLHETRASTDTQYF
>TRBV27|TRBD1|TRBJ1-1
CASSLTGDTEAFF
>TRBV15|-|TRBJ1-3
CATSSQVFGNTIYF
>TRBV4-3|-|TRBJ2-2
CASSQDSGPTLTGELFF
>TRBV5-1|TRBD1|TRBJ1-5
CASSLDRGGQPQHF
>TRBV19|-|TRBJ1-5
CASSKTGNNQPQHF